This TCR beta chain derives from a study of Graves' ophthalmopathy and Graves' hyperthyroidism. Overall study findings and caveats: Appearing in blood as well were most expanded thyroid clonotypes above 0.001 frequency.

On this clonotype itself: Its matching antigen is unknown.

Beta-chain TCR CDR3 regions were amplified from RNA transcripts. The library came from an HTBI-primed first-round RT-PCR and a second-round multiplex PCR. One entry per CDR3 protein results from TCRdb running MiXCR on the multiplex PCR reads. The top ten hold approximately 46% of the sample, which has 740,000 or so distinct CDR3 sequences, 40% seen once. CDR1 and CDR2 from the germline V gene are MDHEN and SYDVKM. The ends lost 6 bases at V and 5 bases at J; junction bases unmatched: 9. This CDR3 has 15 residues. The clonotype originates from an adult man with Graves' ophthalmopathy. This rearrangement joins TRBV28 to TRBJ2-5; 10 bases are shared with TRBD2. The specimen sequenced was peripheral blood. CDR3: CASSTEAGGPETQYF. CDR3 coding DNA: TGTGCCAGCAGCACGGAAGCGGGAGGGCCGGAGACCCAGTACTTC.